The rows below give T cell receptor beta chains drawn from one sample of a study of beta chain features in type 1 diabetes. Sequenced by immunoSEQ multiplex PCR; TCRdb stores in-frame clones only, minus some. This repertoire shows 150,000 to 170,000 clones, 10% found once; its top ten account for 0.4% to 0.55%. The sample was central memory CD4+ T cells from blood. These receptors all come from a man aged 25-45 years with type 1 diabetes. Each CDR3 is given with its conserved first and last residue. D genes are given only for firm matches. Not every row has a clone size; where given, it reads once, few, many or a size class.

J: TRBJ2-7; V: TRBV5-1; size: few; D: .; DNA: TGCGCCAGCAGCTTGGGCCCGGGTTTGACCTTCGAGCAGTACTTC; CDR3: CASSLGPGLTFEQYF
J: TRBJ1-2; V: TRBV14; size: .; D: .; DNA: TGTGCCAGCAGCCAAGATTATAGCTATGGCTACACCTTC; CDR3: CASSQDYSYGYTF
J: TRBJ2-7; V: TRBV7-9; size: .; D: TRBD1; DNA: TGTGCCAGCAGGACCGGGACAGGGAGCGAGCAGTACTTC; CDR3: CASRTGTGSEQYF
J: TRBJ2-1; V: TRBV7-2; size: few; D: TRBD2; DNA: TGTGCCAGCAGCCTTAGCGGGAGCTCCTACAATGAGCAGTTCTTC; CDR3: CASSLSGSSYNEQFF
J: TRBJ2-5; V: TRBV7-3; size: few; D: .; DNA: TGTGCCAGCAGCTCCAACTACCAAGAGACCCAGTACTTC; CDR3: CASSSNYQETQYF
J: TRBJ2-3; V: TRBV7-2; size: few; D: .; DNA: TGTGCCAGCAGCTCGACAGTCACAGATACGCAGTATTTT; CDR3: CASSSTVTDTQYF
J: TRBJ2-5; V: TRBV28; size: few; D: .; DNA: TGTGCCAGCAGAAGGGGGGAGACCCAGTACTTC; CDR3: CASRRGETQYF
J: TRBJ2-1; V: TRBV6-5; size: .; D: TRBD2; DNA: TGTGCCAGCACGGAAAGCGGGAGGGACAATGAGCAGTTCTTC; CDR3: CASTESGRDNEQFF
J: TRBJ2-1; V: TRBV2; size: few; D: .; DNA: TGTGCCAGCAGTGAAGGGGCAGTGATGATCCAGCAGTTCTTC; CDR3: CASSEGAVMIQQFF
J: TRBJ2-1; V: TRBV7-8; size: .; D: TRBD2; DNA: TGTGCCAGCATCCAACGAAGCGGGAGCACGAATGAGCAGTTCTTC; CDR3: CASIQRSGSTNEQFF
J: TRBJ2-1; V: TRBV19; size: few; D: TRBD2; DNA: TGTGCCAGTAGTGCCAGACTAGCGGACTACAATGAGCAGTTCTTC; CDR3: CASSARLADYNEQFF
J: TRBJ1-4; V: TRBV18; size: few; D: .; DNA: TGTGCCAGCTCAGGAGAGAAGGGACTGAATGAAAAACTGTTTTTT; CDR3: CASSGEKGLNEKLFF
J: TRBJ2-5; V: TRBV29-1; size: .; D: .; DNA: TGCAGCGTTGATGGTCCGGACCAAGAGACCCAGTACTTC; CDR3: CSVDGPDQETQYF
J: TRBJ2-4; V: TRBV14; size: .; D: TRBD2; DNA: TGTGCCAGCAGTCCCGGGGGCCTGACTAGCGACATTCAGTACTTC; CDR3: CASSPGGLTSDIQYF
J: TRBJ2-7; V: TRBV2; size: .; D: TRBD2; DNA: TGTGCCAGCAGTCCCAGCGGGAGGAGCGAGCAGTACTTC; CDR3: CASSPSGRSEQYF
J: TRBJ1-2; V: TRBV11-1; size: .; D: .; DNA: TGTGCCAGCAGCTTGTCCCGGGGAGCTAACTATGGCTACACCTTC; CDR3: CASSLSRGANYGYTF